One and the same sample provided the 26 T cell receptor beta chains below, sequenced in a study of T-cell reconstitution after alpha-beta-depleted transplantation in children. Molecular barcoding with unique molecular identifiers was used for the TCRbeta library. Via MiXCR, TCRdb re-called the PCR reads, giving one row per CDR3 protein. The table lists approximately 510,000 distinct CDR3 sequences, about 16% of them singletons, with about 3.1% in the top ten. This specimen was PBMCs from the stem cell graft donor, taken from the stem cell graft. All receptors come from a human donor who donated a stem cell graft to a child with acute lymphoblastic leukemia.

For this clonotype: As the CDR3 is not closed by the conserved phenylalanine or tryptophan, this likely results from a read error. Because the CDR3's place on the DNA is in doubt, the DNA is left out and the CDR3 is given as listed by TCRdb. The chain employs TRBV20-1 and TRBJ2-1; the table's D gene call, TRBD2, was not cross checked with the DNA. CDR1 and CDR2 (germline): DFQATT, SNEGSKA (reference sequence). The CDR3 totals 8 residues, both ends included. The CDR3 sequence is CSAELGRV.

The CDR3 nucleotides read TGCAGTGCTAGTCCCTCCGGGACTGGAGCCTACGAGCAGTACTTC. As protein: CSASPSGTGAYEQYF. The chain employs TRBV20-1 and TRBJ2-7; the D gene is possibly TRBD2 (6 bases). There are 15 residues in the CDR3. From germline, CDR1 is DFQATT and CDR2 SNEGSKA (reference sequence). The germline V and J ends were trimmed by 3 bases and 2 bases, with 17 bases remaining between them.

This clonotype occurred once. The CDR3 bases are TGCAGTGCTAGGGCTCGGGACAGCAAAAACATTCAGTACTTC. This translates into CSARARDSKNIQYF. This chain joins TRBV20-1 and TRBJ2-4; 7 nucleotides agree with TRBD1. CDR1 DFQATT and CDR2 SNEGSKA come from the germline V gene (reference sequence). CDR3 length equals 14 residues. V lost 3 bases and J lost 3; bases outside the gene matches: 5.

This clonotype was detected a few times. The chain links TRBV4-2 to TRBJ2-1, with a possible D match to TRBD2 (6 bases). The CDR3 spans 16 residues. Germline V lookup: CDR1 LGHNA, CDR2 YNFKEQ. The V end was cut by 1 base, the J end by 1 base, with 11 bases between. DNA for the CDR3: TGTGCCAGCAGCCAAGGAGGCGGGACGTCCTACAATGAGCAGTTCTTC. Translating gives CASSQGGGTSYNEQFF.

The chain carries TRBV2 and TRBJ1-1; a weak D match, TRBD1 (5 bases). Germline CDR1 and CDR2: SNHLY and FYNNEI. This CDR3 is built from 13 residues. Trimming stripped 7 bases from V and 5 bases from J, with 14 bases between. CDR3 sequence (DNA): TGTGCCAGCACCAAGAGACCAGGGACTGAAGCTTTCTTT. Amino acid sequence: CASTKRPGTEAFF.

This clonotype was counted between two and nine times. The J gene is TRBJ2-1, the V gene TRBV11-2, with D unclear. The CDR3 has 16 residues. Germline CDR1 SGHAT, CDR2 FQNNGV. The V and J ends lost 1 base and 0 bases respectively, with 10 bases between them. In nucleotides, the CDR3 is TGTGCCAGCAGCTTAGCGGGCTTCGCCTCCTACAATGAGCAGTTCTTC. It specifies CASSLAGFASYNEQFF. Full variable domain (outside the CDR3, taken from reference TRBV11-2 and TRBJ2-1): EAGVAQSPRYKIIEKRQSVAFWCNPISGHATLYWYQQILGQGPKLLIQFQNNGVVDDSQLPKDRFSAERLKGVDSTLKIQPAKLEDSAVYLCASSLAGFASYNEQFFGPGTRLTVL.

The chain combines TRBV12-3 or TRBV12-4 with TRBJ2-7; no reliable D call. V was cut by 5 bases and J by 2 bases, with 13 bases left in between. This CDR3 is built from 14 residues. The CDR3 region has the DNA TGTGCCAGCAGTCATATTCTTTCCCCCTACGAGCAGTACTTC. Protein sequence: CASSHILSPYEQYF.

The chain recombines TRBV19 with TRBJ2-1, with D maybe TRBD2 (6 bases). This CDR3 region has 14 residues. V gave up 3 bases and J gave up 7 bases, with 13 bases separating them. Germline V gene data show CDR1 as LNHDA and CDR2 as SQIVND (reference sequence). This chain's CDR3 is CASSIGGVWNEQFF. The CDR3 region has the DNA TGTGCCAGTAGTATCGGAGGGGTGTGGAATGAGCAGTTCTTC.

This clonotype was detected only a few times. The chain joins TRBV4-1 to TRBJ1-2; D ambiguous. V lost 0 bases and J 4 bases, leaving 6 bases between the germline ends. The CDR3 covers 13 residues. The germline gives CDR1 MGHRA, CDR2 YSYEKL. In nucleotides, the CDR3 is TGCGCCAGCAGCCAAGAATTCGGCTATGGCTACACCTTC. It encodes CASSQEFGYGYTF.

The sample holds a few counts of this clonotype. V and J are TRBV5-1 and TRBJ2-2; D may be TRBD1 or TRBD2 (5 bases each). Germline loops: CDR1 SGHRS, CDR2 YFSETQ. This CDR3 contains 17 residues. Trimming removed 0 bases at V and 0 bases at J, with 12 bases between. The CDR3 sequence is CASSLVWGYTNTGELFF. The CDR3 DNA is TGCGCCAGCAGCTTGGTCTGGGGGTATACGAACACCGGGGAGCTGTTTTTT.

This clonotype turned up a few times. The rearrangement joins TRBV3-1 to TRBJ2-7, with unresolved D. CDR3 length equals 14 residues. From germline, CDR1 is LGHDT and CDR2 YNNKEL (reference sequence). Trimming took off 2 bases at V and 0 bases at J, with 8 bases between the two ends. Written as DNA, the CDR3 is TGTGCCAGCAGCCAAAACTGGGACTCCTACGAGCAGTACTTC. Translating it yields CASSQNWDSYEQYF.

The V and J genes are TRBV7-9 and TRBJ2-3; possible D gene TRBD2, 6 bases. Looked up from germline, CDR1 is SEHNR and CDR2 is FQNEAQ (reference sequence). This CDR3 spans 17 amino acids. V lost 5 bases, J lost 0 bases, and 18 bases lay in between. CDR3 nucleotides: TGTGCCAGCAGCCAGTTACAACCGGGACTTAGCACAGATACGCAGTATTTT. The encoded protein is CASSQLQPGLSTDTQYF.

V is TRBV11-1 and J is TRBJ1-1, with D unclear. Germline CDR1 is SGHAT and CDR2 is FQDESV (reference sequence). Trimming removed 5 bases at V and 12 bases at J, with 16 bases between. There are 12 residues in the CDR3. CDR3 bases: TGTGCCAGCAGCCTCGGACCGAAACCAACTTTCTTT. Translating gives CASSLGPKPTFF. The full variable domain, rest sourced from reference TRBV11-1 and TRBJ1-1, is EAEVAQSPRYKITEKSQAVAFWCDPISGHATLYWYRQILGQGPELLVQFQDESVVDDSQLPKDRFSAERLKGVDSTLKIQPAELGDSAMYLCASSLGPKPTFFGQGTRLTVV.

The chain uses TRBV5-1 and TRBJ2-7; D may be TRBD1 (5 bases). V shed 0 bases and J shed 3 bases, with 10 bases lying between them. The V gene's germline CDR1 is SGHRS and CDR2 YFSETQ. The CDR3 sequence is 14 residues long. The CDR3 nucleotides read TGCGCCAGCAGCTTGGACAGGCAAATCTACGAGCAGTACTTC. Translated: CASSLDRQIYEQYF.

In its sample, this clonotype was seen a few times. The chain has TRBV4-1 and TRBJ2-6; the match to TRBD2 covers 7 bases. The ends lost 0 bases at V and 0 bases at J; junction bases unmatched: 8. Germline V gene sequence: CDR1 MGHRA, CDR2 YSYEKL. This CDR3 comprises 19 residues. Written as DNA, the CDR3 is TGCGCCAGCAGCCAAGATGTGGCTAGCGGACCCTCTGGGGCCAACGTCCTGACTTTC. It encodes CASSQDVASGPSGANVLTF.

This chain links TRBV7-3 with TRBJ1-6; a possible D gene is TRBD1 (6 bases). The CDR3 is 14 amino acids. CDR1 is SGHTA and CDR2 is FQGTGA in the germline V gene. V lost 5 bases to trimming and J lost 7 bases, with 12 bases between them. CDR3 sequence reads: CASSPGGANSPLHF. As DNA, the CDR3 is TGTGCCAGCAGCCCGGGGGGCGCGAATTCACCCCTCCACTTT.

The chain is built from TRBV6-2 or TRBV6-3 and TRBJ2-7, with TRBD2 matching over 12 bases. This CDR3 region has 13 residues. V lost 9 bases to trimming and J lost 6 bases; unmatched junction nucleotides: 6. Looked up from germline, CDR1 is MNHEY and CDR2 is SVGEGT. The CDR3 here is CASGLAGLGEQYF. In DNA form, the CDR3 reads TGTGCCAGTGGACTAGCGGGATTAGGCGAGCAGTACTTC.

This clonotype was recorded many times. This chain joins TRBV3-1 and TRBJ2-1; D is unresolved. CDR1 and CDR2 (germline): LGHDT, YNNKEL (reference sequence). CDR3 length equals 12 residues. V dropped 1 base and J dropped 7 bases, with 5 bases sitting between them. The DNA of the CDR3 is TGTGCCAGCAGCCAAGGGCCGAATGAGCAGTTCTTC. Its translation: CASSQGPNEQFF.

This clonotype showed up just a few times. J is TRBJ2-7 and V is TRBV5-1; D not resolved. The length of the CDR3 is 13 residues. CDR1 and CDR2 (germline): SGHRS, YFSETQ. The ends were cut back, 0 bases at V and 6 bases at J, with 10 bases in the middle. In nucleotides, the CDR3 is TGCGCCAGCAGCTTGGCCGGCCGAAGCGAGCAGTACTTC. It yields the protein CASSLAGRSEQYF.

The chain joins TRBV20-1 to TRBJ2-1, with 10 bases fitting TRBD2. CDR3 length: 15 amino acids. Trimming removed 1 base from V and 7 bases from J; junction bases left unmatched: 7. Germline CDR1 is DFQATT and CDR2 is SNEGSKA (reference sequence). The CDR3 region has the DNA TGCAGTGCTAGAGGAAGCGGGAGGGCCGGGAATGAGCAGTTCTTC. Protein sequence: CSARGSGRAGNEQFF.

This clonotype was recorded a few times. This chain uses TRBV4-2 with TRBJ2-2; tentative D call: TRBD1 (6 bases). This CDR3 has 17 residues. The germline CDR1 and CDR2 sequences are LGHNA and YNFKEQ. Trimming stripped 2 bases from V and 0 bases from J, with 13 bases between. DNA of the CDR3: TGTGCCAGCAGCCAATCTTGGACAGCTTCGAACACCGGGGAGCTGTTTTTT. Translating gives CASSQSWTASNTGELFF.

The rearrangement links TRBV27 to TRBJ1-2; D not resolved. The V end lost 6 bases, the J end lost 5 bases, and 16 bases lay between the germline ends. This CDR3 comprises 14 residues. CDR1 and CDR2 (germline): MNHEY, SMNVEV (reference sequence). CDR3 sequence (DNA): TGTGCCAGCAGCGACCCGGGAATCGGGTATGGCTACACCTTC. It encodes CASSDPGIGYGYTF.

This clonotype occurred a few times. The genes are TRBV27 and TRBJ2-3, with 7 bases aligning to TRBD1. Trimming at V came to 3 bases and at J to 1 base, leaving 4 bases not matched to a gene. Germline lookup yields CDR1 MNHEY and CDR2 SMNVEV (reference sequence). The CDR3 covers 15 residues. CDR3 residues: CASSFLTGGTDTQYF. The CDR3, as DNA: TGTGCCAGCAGTTTTTTAACAGGGGGCACAGATACGCAGTATTTT.

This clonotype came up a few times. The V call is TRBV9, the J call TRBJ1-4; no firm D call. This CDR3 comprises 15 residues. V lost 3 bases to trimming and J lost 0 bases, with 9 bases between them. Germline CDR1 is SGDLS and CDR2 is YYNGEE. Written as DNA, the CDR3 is TGTGCCAGCAGCGACAGAGACCCAACTAATGAAAAACTGTTTTTT. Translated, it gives CASSDRDPTNEKLFF.

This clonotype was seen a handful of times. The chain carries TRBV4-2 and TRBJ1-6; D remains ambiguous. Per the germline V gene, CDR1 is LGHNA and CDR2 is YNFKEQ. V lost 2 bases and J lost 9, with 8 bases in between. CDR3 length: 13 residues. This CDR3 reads CASSQIQSSPLHF. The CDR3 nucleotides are TGTGCCAGCAGCCAAATCCAGTCTTCACCCCTCCACTTT.

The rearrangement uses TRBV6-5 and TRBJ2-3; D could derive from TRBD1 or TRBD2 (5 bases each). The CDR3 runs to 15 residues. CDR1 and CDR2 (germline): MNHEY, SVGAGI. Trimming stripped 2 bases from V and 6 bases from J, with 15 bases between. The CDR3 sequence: CASSYRDGLTDTQYF. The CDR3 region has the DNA TGTGCCAGCAGTTACCGGGACGGATTAACCGATACGCAGTATTTT.